A selection of T cell receptor beta chains follows, all from one sample in a study of T cells in narcolepsy. Here immunoSEQ multiplex PCR was the method, and the copy in TCRdb shows in-frame clones only, minus some. The sample lists tens of thousands of clones, roughly 80% occurring once. The material sequenced was CD45RA- memory CD4+ T cells from PBMCs. Receptors originate from a human donor with narcolepsy. Both conserved end residues are part of each CDR3. The D gene is left open where the match is weak. Size is omitted from some rows. Given values are once, few, many or a class for expanded clones.

>TRBV28|TRBJ2-7|once|TRBD1
TGTGCCAGCAGCCCTTACGGGACAGCTACCTACGAGCAGTACTTC
CASSPYGTATYEQYF
>TRBV7-3|TRBJ1-1|-|TRBD1
TGTGCCAGCAGCTTAAAGGGGGCGGGGAACACTGAAGCTTTCTTT
CASSLKGAGNTEAFF
>TRBV9|TRBJ1-2|-|TRBD1
TGTGCCAGCAGCCCCCGGGACAGGGGGGCGAACTATGGCTACACCTTC
CASSPRDRGANYGYTF
>TRBV7-2|TRBJ2-7|-|-
TGTGCCAGCAGCTTAATGAGGTCCTACGAGCAGTACTTC
CASSLMRSYEQYF
>TRBV27|TRBJ1-6|-|-
TGTGCCTCCCAACCGACAGGACTAAATTCACCCCTCCACTTT
CASQPTGLNSPLHF
>TRBV29-1|TRBJ2-2|-|TRBD2
TGCAGCGTTTACGGACTAGCGGGAAGGGAAGGGGAGCTGTTTTTT
CSVYGLAGREGELFF
>TRBV6-1|TRBJ2-5|-|-
TGTGCCAGCCGACTTCAGGGGACCGGGGAGACCCAGTACTTC
CASRLQGTGETQYF
>TRBV7-9|TRBJ2-3|once|TRBD1
TGTGCCAGCAGGACCGGACAGGCAGATACGCAGTATTTT
CASRTGQADTQYF
>TRBV7-2|TRBJ2-7|few|-
TGTGCCAGCAGCTTAGGGACGGGCCAGCAGTACTTC
CASSLGTGQQYF
>TRBV9|TRBJ1-4|-|-
TGTGCCAGCAGCGCAAGAGGGGCGGCGGGTGAAAAACTGTTTTTT
CASSARGAAGEKLFF